This TCR beta chain was recorded in a study of tumor-infiltrating lymphocytes in primary liver carcinoma. The germline gives CDR1 SGHNT, CDR2 YYREEE (reference sequence). The CDR3 has 13 amino acids. V lost 9 bases and J lost 6; bases outside the gene matches: 8. From unsorted bulk tissue weighing roughly 17-31 mg, DNA and RNA were co-extracted. cDNA specific to TCR beta was made from 500 ng of total RNA, with a constant-region primer employed for priming. ARM-PCR, slightly modified, supplied the TCR beta libraries through three nested multiplex PCR rounds. The study ran its first two PCR rounds for 9 to 10 cycles each, using TRBV1-TRBV30 forward primers and a C-beta reverse primer. TCRdb ran MiXCR on the multiplex PCR reads and lists one entry per CDR3 protein. The sample records about 37,000 distinct CDR3 sequences, 75% being singletons.

The material sequenced was tumor-adjacent normal liver tissue. The sequence came from a man aged 40-55 years with primary liver carcinoma and hepatitis B virus infection. This rearrangement joins TRBV5-4 to TRBJ2-1, with 8 bases identical to TRBD2. CDR3 sequence: CATTSVRPNEQFF. The CDR3 DNA follows: TGTGCCACGACTAGCGTGAGGCCCAATGAGCAGTTCTTC.